Presented here are 8 T cell receptor beta chains from one specimen sequenced in a study of blood T cell repertoires in COVID-19. Measured with immunoSEQ multiplex PCR; TCRdb has only the in-frame clones, and not every one. Of 300,000 or so clones in the sample, around nine tenths were seen once. Input material: PBMCs or T cells enriched from blood (not recorded which). These receptors were collected from a man between 60 and 75 years old who had recovered from COVID-19.

The genes are TRBV13 and TRBJ1-1; unclear D gene. Germline V gives CDR1 PRHDT, CDR2 FYEKMQ (reference sequence). This CDR3 region has 12 residues. V lost 0 bases to trimming and J lost 8 bases, with 7 bases between them. The CDR3 spells CASSLGVTEAFF. The DNA of the CDR3 is TGTGCCAGCAGCTTAGGGGTGACAGAAGCTTTCTTT.

This chain connects TRBV6-5 to TRBJ1-1, with a possible D match to TRBD1 (6 bases). This CDR3 is 15 amino acids long. V was pared by 2 bases and J by 0 bases, with 10 bases between. Germline CDR1 and CDR2: MNHEY and SVGAGI. The CDR3 loop reads CASSYLQGMNTEAFF. The CDR3 DNA reads TGTGCCAGCAGTTACCTACAGGGAATGAACACTGAAGCTTTCTTT.

The chain recombines TRBV4-1 with TRBJ1-2; D might be TRBD1 (5 bases). The CDR3 is made up of 15 amino acids. The V and J ends lost 1 base and 4 bases respectively, with 13 bases between them. Germline CDR1 MGHRA, CDR2 YSYEKL. The DNA of the CDR3 is TGCGCCAGCAGCCAAGGAAGCCAGGGCATCTATGGCTACACCTTC. Its translation: CASSQGSQGIYGYTF.

The chain couples TRBV18 to TRBJ1-1; 9 bases agree with TRBD1. The germline CDR1 and CDR2 sequences are KGHSH and LQKENI. V gave up 5 bases and J gave up 4 bases; unmatched junction bases: 5. The CDR3 runs 14 residues. The CDR3 DNA reads TGTGCCAGCTCATTAGGACAGGGGACCACTGAAGCTTTCTTT. This codes for CASSLGQGTTEAFF.

The J gene is TRBJ2-3, the V gene TRBV6-5, with D possibly TRBD2 on 5 matching bases. CDR1 is MNHEY and CDR2 is SVGAGI in the germline V gene. Trimming removed 4 bases at V and 2 bases at J, with 13 bases between. The CDR3 totals 15 residues. DNA for the CDR3: TGTGCCAGCAGTTCTTCCGGGCGGGTCACAGATACGCAGTATTTT. As protein: CASSSSGRVTDTQYF.

CDR3 loop: CASSFSTNEQYF. The CDR3 coding sequence is TGTGCCAGCAGCTTTAGCACAAACGAGCAGTACTTC. The J gene is TRBJ2-7, the V gene TRBV13; no clear D. The germline gives CDR1 PRHDT, CDR2 FYEKMQ (reference sequence). The CDR3 totals 12 residues. V lost 3 bases and J 5 bases, leaving 8 bases between the germline ends.

The chain has TRBV11-3 and TRBJ2-7, with TRBD2 matching over 10 bases. CDR1 is SGHNT, CDR2 YENEEA, per germline. V dropped 4 bases and J dropped 7; count of bases not matched to a gene: 4. The CDR3 is 13 amino acids. CDR3 sequence reads: CASSYGLAEEQYF. The CDR3 coding sequence is TGTGCCAGCAGCTACGGACTAGCGGAAGAGCAGTACTTC. Full variable domain (outside the CDR3, taken from reference TRBV11-3 and TRBJ2-7): EAGVVQSPRYKIIEKKQPVAFWCNPISGHNTLYWYLQNLGQGPELLIRYENEEAVDDSQLPKDRFSAERLKGVDSTLKIQPAELGDSAVYLCASSYGLAEEQYFGPGTRLTVT.

The chain has TRBV11-2 and TRBJ2-2; D gene uncertain. Trimming left V 1 base short and J 5 bases short, with 11 bases between. This CDR3 region has 15 residues. Germline V gives CDR1 SGHAT, CDR2 FQNNGV. CDR3 in DNA: TGTGCCAGCAGCTTAGGGCGGTCCTTAACCGGGGAGCTGTTTTTT. This gives the protein CASSLGRSLTGELFF. The full variable domain, in which reference TRBV11-2 and TRBJ2-2 provide the parts outside the CDR3, is EAGVAQSPRYKIIEKRQSVAFWCNPISGHATLYWYQQILGQGPKLLIQFQNNGVVDDSQLPKDRFSAERLKGVDSTLKIQPAKLEDSAVYLCASSLGRSLTGELFFGEGSRLTVL.